Below, 5 T cell receptor beta chains from the same sample are listed, as sequenced in a study of T cells in Graves' hyperthyroidism and ophthalmopathy. Using RNA transcripts as the source, TCR beta CDR3 regions were amplified. When the TCR CDR3 underwent first-round RT-PCR, the HTBI primer set was used. TCRdb passed the multiplex PCR reads through MiXCR, listing each CDR3 protein once. The profile shows approximately 570,000 distinct CDR3 sequences, 15% to 20% of them singletons. Sequences were obtained from blood. Source of these receptors: a man aged 35 to 55 with Graves' ophthalmopathy.

The V gene is TRBV27, the J gene TRBJ1-6, with D unclear. CDR1 is MNHEY and CDR2 is SMNVEV in the germline V gene (reference sequence). This CDR3 region has 13 residues. Trimming shortened V by 11 bases and J by 0 bases, and 8 bases separated the two germline ends. The CDR3 DNA reads as TGTGCCGCAAGGCCCTCCTATAATTCACCCCTCCACTTT. Its translation: CAARPSYNSPLHF.

This clonotype was picked up many times. The rearrangement joins TRBV20-1 to TRBJ1-1, with D maybe TRBD1 (6 bases). Germline V CDR1 and CDR2: DFQATT, SNEGSKA (reference sequence). The CDR3 runs to 14 residues. Trimming removed 3 bases at V and 4 bases at J, with 15 bases between. The CDR3 nucleotides are TGCAGTGCTAGTACCGGACAGACTTTCACTGAAGCTTTCTTT. This translates into CSASTGQTFTEAFF.

The chain employs TRBV12-5 and TRBJ2-7; 8 nucleotides line up with TRBD1. J lost 2 bases, V lost 4 bases, and 7 bases had no gene match. This CDR3 has 15 residues. CDR1 is LGHNT and CDR2 is FRNRAP in the germline V gene. This CDR3 is CASGSVQGGPYEQYF. CDR3 DNA: TGTGCTAGTGGTTCGGTACAGGGGGGCCCCTACGAGCAGTACTTC. Variable domain in full (rest from reference TRBV12-5 and TRBJ2-7): DARVTQTPRHKVTEMGQEVTMRCQPILGHNTVFWYRQTMMQGLELLAYFRNRAPLDDSGMPKDRFSAEMPDATLATLKIQPSEPRDSAVYFCASGSVQGGPYEQYFGPGTRLTVT.

This clonotype was counted a few times. This chain connects TRBV10-3 to TRBJ1-2; D gene uncertain. The germline V and J ends were trimmed by 0 bases and 7 bases, with 15 bases remaining between them. Germline lookup yields CDR1 ENHRY and CDR2 SYGVKD. The CDR3 is made up of 15 amino acids. The CDR3 here is CAISESNLPHLGYTF. The DNA of the CDR3 is TGTGCCATCAGTGAGTCGAACCTACCCCACCTTGGCTACACCTTC.

The chain joins TRBV5-8 to TRBJ2-3; the match to TRBD1 covers 7 bases. Germline-derived CDR1 and CDR2 are SGHTS and YDEGEE. This CDR3 is 13 amino acids long. Germline trimming cut 7 bases from V and 3 bases from J; bases unmatched to any gene: 5. The CDR3 spells CASGTTGTDTQYF. The CDR3 coding sequence is TGTGCCAGCGGAACGACAGGGACAGATACGCAGTATTTT.